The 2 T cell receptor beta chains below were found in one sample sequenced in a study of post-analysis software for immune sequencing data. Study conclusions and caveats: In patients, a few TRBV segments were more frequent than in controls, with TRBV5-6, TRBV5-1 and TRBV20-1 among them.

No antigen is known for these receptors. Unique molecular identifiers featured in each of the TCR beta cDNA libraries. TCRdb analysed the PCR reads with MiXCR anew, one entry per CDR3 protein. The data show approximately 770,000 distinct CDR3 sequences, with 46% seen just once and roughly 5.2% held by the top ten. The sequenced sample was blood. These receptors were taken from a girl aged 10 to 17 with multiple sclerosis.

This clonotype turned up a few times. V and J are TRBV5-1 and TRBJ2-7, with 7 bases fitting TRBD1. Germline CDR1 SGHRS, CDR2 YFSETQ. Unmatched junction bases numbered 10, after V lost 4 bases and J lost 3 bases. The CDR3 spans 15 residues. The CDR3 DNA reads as TGCGCCAGCAGCCAAACGACAGGGTTGGGCTACGAGCAGTACTTC. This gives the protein CASSQTTGLGYEQYF.

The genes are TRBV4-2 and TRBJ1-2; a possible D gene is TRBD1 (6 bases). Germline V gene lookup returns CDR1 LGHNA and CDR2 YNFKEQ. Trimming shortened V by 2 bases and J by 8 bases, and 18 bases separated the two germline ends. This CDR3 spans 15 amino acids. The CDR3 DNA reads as TGTGCCAGCAGCCAAAACGACAGGTTGGATTCCGGCTACACCTTC. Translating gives CASSQNDRLDSGYTF.